This T cell receptor (beta chain) was identified in a study of OX40 agonist ivuxolimab in advanced cancers. At the level of the study: Patients' therapy was ivuxolimab, an antibody that acts as an agonist of OX40 (CD134). Ivuxolimab, which patients received intravenously every 2 weeks, was dosed at 0.01 to 10 mg/kg.

General study points: Among expanded peripheral T cells, antigen specificity went undetermined.

Germline CDR1 reads SGHNT; CDR2 reads YENEEA. There are 14 residues in the CDR3. Trimming pared 6 bases from V and 2 bases from J, leaving 14 bases between. On this clone itself: Its antigen is not known.

Sequencing was performed with immunoSEQ multiplex PCR; in TCRdb, only in-frame clones are kept and a portion is missing. The top ten hold about 1% of the sample, which has approximately 50,000 clones, 85% to 90% seen once. The V and J genes are TRBV11-3 and TRBJ2-7, with D perhaps given as TRBD1 or TRBD2 (6 bases each). The TCR sequence derives from an adult with an advanced solid tumor such as melanoma, head and neck, liver or kidney cancer. The sample consisted of CD4+ or CD8+ T cells sorted from blood, taken in a trial of the OX40 agonist ivuxolimab. In nucleotides, the CDR3 is TGTGCCAGCAGTAAGGGGGGAAGCGCCTACGAGCAGTACTTC. It specifies CASSKGGSAYEQYF.